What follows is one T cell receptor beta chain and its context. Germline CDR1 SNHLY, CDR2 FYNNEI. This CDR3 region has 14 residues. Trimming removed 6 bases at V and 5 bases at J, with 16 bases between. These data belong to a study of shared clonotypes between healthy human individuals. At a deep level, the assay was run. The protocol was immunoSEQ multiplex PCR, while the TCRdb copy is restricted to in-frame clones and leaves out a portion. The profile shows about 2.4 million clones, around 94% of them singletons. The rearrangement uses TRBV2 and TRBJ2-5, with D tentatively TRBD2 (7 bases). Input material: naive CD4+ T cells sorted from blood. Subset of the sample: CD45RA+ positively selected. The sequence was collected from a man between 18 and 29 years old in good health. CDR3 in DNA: TGTGCCAGCAGGGCCGTAACGGGGGGCGAGACCCAGTACTTC. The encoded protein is CASRAVTGGETQYF. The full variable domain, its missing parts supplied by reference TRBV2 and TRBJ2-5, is EPEVTQTPSHQVTQMGQEVILRCVPISNHLYFYWYRQILGQKVEFLVSFYNNEISEKSEIFDDQFSVERPDGSNFTLKIRSTKLEDSAMYFCASRAVTGGETQYFGPGTRLLVL.